Listed below are T cell receptor beta chains from one sample, sequenced in a study of shared clonotypes between healthy human individuals. Method: immunoSEQ multiplex PCR; TCRdb's copy keeps in-frame clones and lacks some. This table holds approximately 1.4 million clones, nearly 99% found once. Sequencing was carried out using naive CD4+ T cells sorted from blood. Every receptor here comes from a man younger than 45 in good health. Both conserved end residues are part of each CDR3. Each record gives: CDR3 protein, CDR3 DNA, D gene, J gene, clone size, V gene. A D gene is named only where the DNA matches it firmly. Clone sizes are given selectively: once, few, many, or a class where the clone is expanded.

cdr3_aa: CASSDSLVPAANYEQYF
cdr3_nt: TGTGCCAGCAGTGACTCTTTAGTCCCGGCAGCAAACTACGAGCAGTACTTC
d_call: NA
j_call: TRBJ2-7
clone_size: NA
v_call: TRBV6-4

cdr3_aa: CASSPTGLASHNEQFF
cdr3_nt: TGTGCCAGCTCACCAACCGGACTAGCGTCCCACAATGAGCAGTTCTTC
d_call: TRBD2
j_call: TRBJ2-1
clone_size: NA
v_call: TRBV18

cdr3_aa: CASYSKETQYF
cdr3_nt: TGTGCCAGCTACTCGAAAGAGACCCAGTACTTC
d_call: NA
j_call: TRBJ2-5
clone_size: NA
v_call: TRBV9

cdr3_aa: CASSEAQGSGLLSYNEQFF
cdr3_nt: TGTGCCAGCAGTGAAGCTCAGGGTAGCGGCCTCCTCTCCTACAATGAGCAGTTCTTC
d_call: NA
j_call: TRBJ2-1
clone_size: NA
v_call: TRBV6-1

cdr3_aa: CASSYSTGVGANVLTF
cdr3_nt: TGTGCCAGCAGTTACTCGACGGGGGTTGGGGCCAACGTCCTGACTTTC
d_call: NA
j_call: TRBJ2-6
clone_size: once
v_call: TRBV6-6

cdr3_aa: CASSVTSDNTGELFF
cdr3_nt: TGTGCCAGCAGCGTGACTAGCGACAACACCGGGGAGCTGTTTTTT
d_call: TRBD2
j_call: TRBJ2-2
clone_size: NA
v_call: TRBV9

cdr3_aa: CASMADGFRDEQYF
cdr3_nt: TGCGCCAGCATGGCGGACGGCTTTAGGGACGAGCAGTACTTC
d_call: NA
j_call: TRBJ2-7
clone_size: once
v_call: TRBV5-1

cdr3_aa: CASSRQGNTEAFF
cdr3_nt: TGTGCCAGCAGTAGGCAGGGGAACACTGAAGCTTTCTTT
d_call: NA
j_call: TRBJ1-1
clone_size: once
v_call: TRBV28

cdr3_aa: CASSFGNTIYF
cdr3_nt: TGTGCCAGCAGTTTCGGAAACACCATATATTTT
d_call: NA
j_call: TRBJ1-3
clone_size: NA
v_call: TRBV28

cdr3_aa: CASSGGEQYF
cdr3_nt: TGTGCCAGCAGCGGCGGCGAGCAGTACTTC
d_call: NA
j_call: TRBJ2-7
clone_size: NA
v_call: TRBV28

cdr3_aa: CASSPMTTSGREFF
cdr3_nt: TGTGCCAGCAGCCCCATGACGACTAGCGGCCGGGAGTTCTTC
d_call: TRBD2
j_call: TRBJ2-1
clone_size: NA
v_call: TRBV28

cdr3_aa: CASRAGGIGTQYF
cdr3_nt: TGTGCCAGCAGGGCAGGGGGGATCGGGACCCAGTACTTC
d_call: NA
j_call: TRBJ2-5
clone_size: NA
v_call: TRBV27

cdr3_aa: CASSFTSGPYEQYF
cdr3_nt: TGCGCCAGCAGTTTCACTAGCGGTCCCTACGAGCAGTACTTC
d_call: TRBD2
j_call: TRBJ2-7
clone_size: NA
v_call: TRBV10-1

cdr3_aa: CASSMPGRTIEQFF
cdr3_nt: TGTGCCAGTAGTATGCCGGGACGCACAATTGAGCAGTTCTTC
d_call: NA
j_call: TRBJ2-1
clone_size: once
v_call: TRBV19

cdr3_aa: CASSVRGLADTQYF
cdr3_nt: TGTGCCAGCAGCGTCAGGGGGCTGGCAGATACGCAGTATTTT
d_call: TRBD1
j_call: TRBJ2-3
clone_size: NA
v_call: TRBV9

cdr3_aa: CASSLGDTQYF
cdr3_nt: TGTGCCAGCAGTTTGGGGGATACGCAGTATTTT
d_call: NA
j_call: TRBJ2-3
clone_size: NA
v_call: TRBV27

cdr3_aa: CASSTYEQYF
cdr3_nt: TGTGCCAGCAGCACCTACGAGCAGTACTTC
d_call: NA
j_call: TRBJ2-7
clone_size: NA
v_call: TRBV5-8

cdr3_aa: CASSLVSETQYF
cdr3_nt: TGTGCCAGCAGCTTAGTTTCCGAGACCCAGTACTTC
d_call: NA
j_call: TRBJ2-5
clone_size: NA
v_call: TRBV7-9

cdr3_aa: CASSLSGLADRYEQYF
cdr3_nt: TGTGCCAGCAGTTTATCGGGCCTAGCAGATAGATACGAGCAGTACTTC
d_call: NA
j_call: TRBJ2-7
clone_size: NA
v_call: TRBV27

cdr3_aa: CSVLTSGDRTDTQYF
cdr3_nt: TGCAGCGTTCTGACTAGCGGGGATCGCACAGATACGCAGTATTTT
d_call: TRBD2
j_call: TRBJ2-3
clone_size: NA
v_call: TRBV29-1

cdr3_aa: CASSLESILVTGQGQFF
cdr3_nt: TGTGCCAGCAGCTTAGAGAGTATCCTCGTCACAGGCCAAGGGCAGTTCTTC
d_call: NA
j_call: TRBJ2-1
clone_size: NA
v_call: TRBV7-8

cdr3_aa: CASSLQPRTGVLAFF
cdr3_nt: TGCGCCAGCAGCTTACAACCTAGGACAGGGGTTCTCGCTTTCTTT
d_call: TRBD1
j_call: TRBJ1-1
clone_size: NA
v_call: TRBV5-1

cdr3_aa: CASSFRDTSEKLFF
cdr3_nt: TGTGCCAGCAGCTTCCGGGACACAAGTGAAAAACTGTTTTTT
d_call: NA
j_call: TRBJ1-4
clone_size: NA
v_call: TRBV7-8

cdr3_aa: CASSVGPGSSTDTQYF
cdr3_nt: TGTGCCAGCAGCGTAGGCCCGGGCTCTAGCACAGATACGCAGTATTTT
d_call: NA
j_call: TRBJ2-3
clone_size: NA
v_call: TRBV9

cdr3_aa: CASSAARGTSGRVDEQFF
cdr3_nt: TGTGCCAGCAGTGCCGCCCGGGGGACTAGCGGGAGAGTAGATGAGCAGTTCTTC
d_call: TRBD2
j_call: TRBJ2-1
clone_size: NA
v_call: TRBV25-1

cdr3_aa: CASSERVGQRGAVGNTIYF
cdr3_nt: TGTGCCAGCAGTGAACGCGTGGGCCAGAGAGGGGCCGTAGGAAACACCATATATTTT
d_call: NA
j_call: TRBJ1-3
clone_size: NA
v_call: TRBV6-1

cdr3_aa: CAISEYSRGVRTDTQYF
cdr3_nt: TGTGCCATCAGTGAGTACTCACGGGGGGTGAGGACAGATACGCAGTATTTT
d_call: TRBD2
j_call: TRBJ2-3
clone_size: NA
v_call: TRBV10-3

cdr3_aa: CASSLLARAGPTEQYF
cdr3_nt: TGTGCCAGCAGTTTACTCGCCCGTGCCGGCCCAACCGAGCAGTACTTC
d_call: NA
j_call: TRBJ2-7
clone_size: NA
v_call: TRBV28

cdr3_aa: CASSLRDSLTDTQYF
cdr3_nt: TGTGCCAGCAGTCTGAGGGACAGCCTCACAGATACGCAGTATTTT
d_call: TRBD1
j_call: TRBJ2-3
clone_size: once
v_call: TRBV6-5

cdr3_aa: CASLTGESYEQYF
cdr3_nt: TGTGCCAGCCTTACAGGGGAATCCTACGAGCAGTACTTC
d_call: TRBD1
j_call: TRBJ2-7
clone_size: NA
v_call: TRBV18

cdr3_aa: CASKAPGTAKNEQFF
cdr3_nt: TGTGCCAGCAAGGCACCCGGGACTGCGAAGAATGAGCAGTTCTTC
d_call: NA
j_call: TRBJ2-1
clone_size: once
v_call: TRBV25-1

cdr3_aa: CASSHFPTQETQYF
cdr3_nt: TGCGCCAGCAGCCACTTCCCCACTCAAGAGACCCAGTACTTC
d_call: NA
j_call: TRBJ2-5
clone_size: NA
v_call: TRBV4-1

cdr3_aa: CSVLQTSGGFVGTDTQYF
cdr3_nt: TGCAGCGTTCTACAGACTAGCGGAGGATTTGTGGGCACAGATACGCAGTATTTT
d_call: TRBD2
j_call: TRBJ2-3
clone_size: NA
v_call: TRBV29-1

cdr3_aa: CASSPRGQGLTYTGELFF
cdr3_nt: TGTGCCAGCAGCCCAAGGGGACAGGGGTTGACGTACACCGGGGAGCTGTTTTTT
d_call: TRBD1
j_call: TRBJ2-2
clone_size: NA
v_call: TRBV7-2

cdr3_aa: CASSEHRGETQYF
cdr3_nt: TGTGCCAGCAGTGAGCACAGGGGTGAGACCCAGTACTTC
d_call: TRBD1
j_call: TRBJ2-5
clone_size: NA
v_call: TRBV28

cdr3_aa: CASSFRGASQETQYF
cdr3_nt: TGTGCCAGCAGCTTTCGGGGGGCCTCCCAAGAGACCCAGTACTTC
d_call: NA
j_call: TRBJ2-5
clone_size: NA
v_call: TRBV5-6

cdr3_aa: CASSPSSGTGNTGELFF
cdr3_nt: TGTGCCAGCAGTCCGTCTTCCGGGACAGGGAACACCGGGGAGCTGTTTTTT
d_call: TRBD1
j_call: TRBJ2-2
clone_size: NA
v_call: TRBV28